Listed here is a single T cell receptor beta chain. The germline gives CDR1 MNHEY, CDR2 SVGAGI. This CDR3 is built from 14 residues. V was shortened by 11 bases and J by 4 bases, with 17 bases between the two germline ends. The sample belongs to a study of blood T cell repertoires in COVID-19. TCRdb keeps only in-frame clones here, not all; method: immunoSEQ multiplex PCR. The data hold under 300,000 clones, with around 86% observed a single time. The V gene is TRBV6-5, the J gene TRBJ1-4, with D perhaps TRBD1 (6 bases). The sequence derives from a woman aged 60-75 years with active or convalescent COVID-19. The specimen sequenced was peripheral blood. In nucleotides, the CDR3 is TGTGCCGGCATGGACAGTAGCCGTAATGAAAAACTGTTTTTT. It is translated as CAGMDSSRNEKLFF.